This TCR beta chain derives from a study of T-cell reconstitution after alpha-beta-depleted transplantation in children. The germline gives CDR1 MNHEY, CDR2 SVGEGT. V lost 8 bases and J 1 base, leaving 14 bases between the germline ends. The CDR3 runs 15 residues. The library targeted TCRbeta and was prepared with unique molecular identifiers. TCRdb reprocessed the PCR reads via MiXCR and lists one record per CDR3 protein. Of some 600,000 distinct CDR3 sequences in the sample, approximately 16% were seen once. This receptor was obtained from a human donor who donated a stem cell graft to a child with acute myeloid leukemia. The source material was PBMCs from the stem cell graft donor, sampled from the stem cell graft. The chain joins TRBV6-2 or TRBV6-3 to TRBJ2-2; possibly TRBD2 for D (5 bases). The CDR3, as DNA: TGTGCCAGCGGACCGAGCGGCGGGAACACCGGGGAGCTGTTTTTT. Its protein product is CASGPSGGNTGELFF.